These T cell receptor beta chains were read from a single sample in a study of immune evolution from preneoplasia to lung adenocarcinoma. TCRdb keeps only in-frame clones here, not all; method: immunoSEQ multiplex PCR. This table holds 4,000 to 5,000 clones, 82% found once. Sample: FFPE adjacent normal lung tissue. The receptor set was obtained from a donor older than 65 with lung adenocarcinoma. Each CDR3 is given with its conserved first and last residue. Not every row has a clone size; where given, it reads once, few, many or a size class.

v_call: TRBV11-2
clone_size: NA
j_call: TRBJ1-1
cdr3_length: 13
cdr3_aa: CASRQPVGTEAFF

v_call: TRBV30
clone_size: NA
j_call: TRBJ2-5
cdr3_length: 15
cdr3_aa: CAWESLAGAGETQYF

v_call: TRBV9
clone_size: NA
j_call: TRBJ2-1
cdr3_length: 16
cdr3_aa: CASSSRTAATRNEQFF

v_call: TRBV18
clone_size: NA
j_call: TRBJ2-6
cdr3_length: 20
cdr3_aa: CASSPQGSGTLSSGANVLTF

v_call: TRBV7-9
clone_size: NA
j_call: TRBJ2-1
cdr3_length: 11
cdr3_aa: CASSSGPQQFF

v_call: TRBV5-1
clone_size: NA
j_call: TRBJ2-3
cdr3_length: 13
cdr3_aa: CASRVPGLDTQYF

v_call: TRBV6-6
clone_size: NA
j_call: TRBJ1-5
cdr3_length: 13
cdr3_aa: CASAGNSNQPQHF

v_call: TRBV7-2
clone_size: NA
j_call: TRBJ2-1
cdr3_length: 14
cdr3_aa: CASSLVGGANEQFF

v_call: TRBV5-1
clone_size: few
j_call: TRBJ2-7
cdr3_length: 16
cdr3_aa: CASSPSLGQGQYEQYF

v_call: TRBV2
clone_size: NA
j_call: TRBJ2-5
cdr3_length: 12
cdr3_aa: CASSAGTGLEYF

v_call: TRBV19
clone_size: NA
j_call: TRBJ1-1
cdr3_length: 14
cdr3_aa: CASSTRRGDGEAFF

v_call: TRBV28
clone_size: NA
j_call: TRBJ2-3
cdr3_length: 15
cdr3_aa: CASSLLAGGGDTQYF

v_call: TRBV6-5
clone_size: NA
j_call: TRBJ2-5
cdr3_length: 15
cdr3_aa: CASSYSNPSQETQYF

v_call: TRBV15
clone_size: NA
j_call: TRBJ2-2
cdr3_length: 14
cdr3_aa: CATSRDPVQGELFF

v_call: TRBV7-9
clone_size: NA
j_call: TRBJ1-2
cdr3_length: 13
cdr3_aa: CASSLYGDSGYTF

v_call: TRBV6-5
clone_size: NA
j_call: TRBJ1-1
cdr3_length: 15
cdr3_aa: CASSAEFRTSAEAFF

v_call: TRBV6-5
clone_size: NA
j_call: TRBJ1-1
cdr3_length: 13
cdr3_aa: CASGGGSYTEAFF

v_call: TRBV4-1
clone_size: NA
j_call: TRBJ1-1
cdr3_length: 13
cdr3_aa: CASSQEGGGLAFF

v_call: TRBV20-1
clone_size: NA
j_call: TRBJ1-1
cdr3_length: 9
cdr3_aa: CSVRGVAFF

v_call: TRBV30
clone_size: NA
j_call: TRBJ1-5
cdr3_length: 16
cdr3_aa: CAWSHPKTGGNQPQHF

v_call: TRBV4-3
clone_size: NA
j_call: TRBJ2-2
cdr3_length: 17
cdr3_aa: CASSHPHTTSGTGELFF

v_call: TRBV28
clone_size: few
j_call: TRBJ2-4
cdr3_length: 14
cdr3_aa: CASRKDAAKNIQYF

v_call: TRBV7-6
clone_size: NA
j_call: TRBJ2-3
cdr3_length: 17
cdr3_aa: CASSLNPPGPSTDTQYF

v_call: TRBV5-1
clone_size: NA
j_call: TRBJ2-7
cdr3_length: 16
cdr3_aa: CASSFAGADLTYEQYF

v_call: TRBV28
clone_size: NA
j_call: TRBJ1-4
cdr3_length: 13
cdr3_aa: CASSADRVEKLFF

v_call: TRBV30
clone_size: NA
j_call: TRBJ1-2
cdr3_length: 14
cdr3_aa: CAWSWTGGNYGYTF

v_call: TRBV28
clone_size: NA
j_call: TRBJ2-5
cdr3_length: 15
cdr3_aa: CASRSNRKNQETQYF

v_call: TRBV6-5
clone_size: NA
j_call: TRBJ2-7
cdr3_length: 14
cdr3_aa: CASSTGTGRYEQYF

v_call: TRBV30
clone_size: NA
j_call: TRBJ1-2
cdr3_length: 15
cdr3_aa: CAWSISPQESYGYTF

v_call: TRBV11-2
clone_size: NA
j_call: TRBJ2-1
cdr3_length: 15
cdr3_aa: CASSPGSSSYNEQFF

v_call: TRBV18
clone_size: NA
j_call: TRBJ1-5
cdr3_length: 13
cdr3_aa: CASSPGGNQPQHF

v_call: TRBV20-1
clone_size: once
j_call: TRBJ2-2
cdr3_length: 11
cdr3_aa: CSARVYGELFF

v_call: TRBV30
clone_size: NA
j_call: TRBJ2-3
cdr3_length: 12
cdr3_aa: CAWRFGTDTQYF

v_call: TRBV5-6
clone_size: NA
j_call: TRBJ1-3
cdr3_length: 12
cdr3_aa: CASSFGGNTIYF

v_call: TRBV4-1
clone_size: NA
j_call: TRBJ1-2
cdr3_length: 16
cdr3_aa: CASSQDRTAANYGYTF

v_call: TRBV6-5
clone_size: NA
j_call: TRBJ2-2
cdr3_length: 15
cdr3_aa: CASRIDNRNTGELFF

v_call: TRBV5-1
clone_size: NA
j_call: TRBJ2-7
cdr3_length: 17
cdr3_aa: CASRPVLAGTGSPEQYF

v_call: TRBV30
clone_size: NA
j_call: TRBJ1-1
cdr3_length: 15
cdr3_aa: CAWRVERGGSTEAFF

v_call: TRBV6-6
clone_size: once
j_call: TRBJ2-7
cdr3_length: 15
cdr3_aa: CASSPGTGFSYEQYF

v_call: TRBV7-9
clone_size: NA
j_call: TRBJ2-6
cdr3_length: 16
cdr3_aa: CASSLGVGDGANVLTF

v_call: TRBV6-4
clone_size: NA
j_call: TRBJ1-1
cdr3_length: 14
cdr3_aa: CASSPAPGNTEAFF

v_call: TRBV11-1
clone_size: NA
j_call: TRBJ2-1
cdr3_length: 15
cdr3_aa: CASSSGSTWGNEQFF

v_call: TRBV5-6
clone_size: NA
j_call: TRBJ2-3
cdr3_length: 16
cdr3_aa: CASSKNRALGTDTQYF

v_call: TRBV7-2
clone_size: NA
j_call: TRBJ2-5
cdr3_length: 14
cdr3_aa: CASSRARTSHTQYF

v_call: TRBV4-2
clone_size: NA
j_call: TRBJ2-1
cdr3_length: 15
cdr3_aa: CASSQGLADYNEQFF

v_call: TRBV4-3
clone_size: NA
j_call: TRBJ2-2
cdr3_length: 17
cdr3_aa: CASSQVVVGPSTGELFF

v_call: TRBV5-1
clone_size: few
j_call: TRBJ2-1
cdr3_length: 15
cdr3_aa: CASSLVAGSYNEQFF

v_call: TRBV30
clone_size: NA
j_call: TRBJ2-1
cdr3_length: 14
cdr3_aa: CAGFTGTGHNEQFF

v_call: TRBV7-9
clone_size: NA
j_call: TRBJ1-1
cdr3_length: 13
cdr3_aa: CASRGQVFTEAFF

v_call: TRBV4-1
clone_size: NA
j_call: TRBJ2-7
cdr3_length: 15
cdr3_aa: CASRDRLGASYEQYF

v_call: TRBV5-1
clone_size: NA
j_call: TRBJ2-1
cdr3_length: 14
cdr3_aa: CASSLHGNYNEQFF

v_call: TRBV5-4
clone_size: NA
j_call: TRBJ2-2
cdr3_length: 13
cdr3_aa: CASSFDRAGELFF

v_call: TRBV28
clone_size: NA
j_call: TRBJ2-5
cdr3_length: 13
cdr3_aa: CASTRGAGETQYF

v_call: TRBV18
clone_size: NA
j_call: TRBJ2-5
cdr3_length: 12
cdr3_aa: CASSTTQETQYF

v_call: TRBV10-2
clone_size: once
j_call: TRBJ2-1
cdr3_length: 13
cdr3_aa: CASSAGMYNEQFF

v_call: TRBV19
clone_size: large
j_call: TRBJ2-2
cdr3_length: 14
cdr3_aa: CASSTSGIAGELFF

v_call: TRBV6-4
clone_size: NA
j_call: TRBJ2-1
cdr3_length: 14
cdr3_aa: CASSLGTDDNEQFF

v_call: TRBV7-2
clone_size: NA
j_call: TRBJ2-3
cdr3_length: 15
cdr3_aa: CASSLRTGNTDTQYF

v_call: TRBV20-1
clone_size: NA
j_call: TRBJ2-5
cdr3_length: 11
cdr3_aa: CSANVVETQYF